This entry features one TCR beta chain sequence. These data originate in a study of blood T cell repertoires in COVID-19. The table came from immunoSEQ multiplex PCR; TCRdb's copy has only in-frame clones and leaves some out. The sample includes some 230,000 clones, about 79% of them seen just once. The germline V gene encodes CDR1 LGHNA and CDR2 YNFKEQ. V was pared by 0 bases and J by 7 bases, with 15 bases between. The CDR3 runs 15 residues. The gene calls are TRBV4-2 and TRBJ1-1; D remains ambiguous. The material sequenced was PBMCs or T cells enriched from blood (not recorded which). The source of this sequence is a woman aged 40 to 50 with acute COVID-19. Written as DNA, the CDR3 is TGTGCCAGCAGCCAAGATAGCGGAGCCGGACGTGAAGCTTTCTTT. Protein: CASSQDSGAGREAFF.